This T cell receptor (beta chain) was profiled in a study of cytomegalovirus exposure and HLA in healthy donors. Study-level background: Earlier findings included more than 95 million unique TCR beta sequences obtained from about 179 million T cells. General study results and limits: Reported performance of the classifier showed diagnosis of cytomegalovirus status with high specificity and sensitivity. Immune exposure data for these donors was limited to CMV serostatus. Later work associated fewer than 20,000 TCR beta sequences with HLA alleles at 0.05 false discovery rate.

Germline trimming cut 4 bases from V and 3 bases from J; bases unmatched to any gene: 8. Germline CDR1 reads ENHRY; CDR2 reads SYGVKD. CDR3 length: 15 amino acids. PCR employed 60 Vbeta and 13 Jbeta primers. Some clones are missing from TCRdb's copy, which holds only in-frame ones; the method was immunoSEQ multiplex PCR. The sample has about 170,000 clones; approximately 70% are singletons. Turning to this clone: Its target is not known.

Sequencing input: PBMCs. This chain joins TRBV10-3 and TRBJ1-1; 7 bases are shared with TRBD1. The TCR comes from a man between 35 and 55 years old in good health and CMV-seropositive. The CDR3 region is CAISGRDRGDTEAFF. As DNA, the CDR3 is TGTGCCATCAGTGGTAGGGACAGAGGAGACACTGAAGCTTTCTTT.